This paragraph covers one T cell receptor beta chain sequence. The data were obtained in a study of shared clonotypes between healthy human individuals. The repertoire was sequenced with immunoSEQ multiplex PCR; TCRdb's copy has only in-frame clones and lacks some. Of 2.5 million or so clones in the sample, around nine tenths were seen once. The V and J ends lost 7 bases and 4 bases respectively, with 21 bases between them. The CDR3 covers 16 residues. Per the germline V gene, CDR1 is MNHNY and CDR2 is SVGAGI (reference sequence). The sequenced sample was naive CD4+ T cells sorted from blood. Stated subset: CD45RA+ positively selected. The gene calls are TRBV6-6 and TRBJ2-3, with D possibly matching TRBD2 (6 bases). This receptor was obtained from a man aged 18 to 35 in good health. CDR3 nucleotides: TGTGCCAGCAAAGGGACGAAAAGGGGAGGTGCAGATACGCAGTATTTT. This translates into CASKGTKRGGADTQYF.